These 23 T cell receptor beta chains share one sample of origin, sequenced in a study of blood T cell repertoires in COVID-19. The method was immunoSEQ multiplex PCR; TCRdb's version includes in-frame clones alone and lacks a portion of them. The sample carries about 140,000 clones, approximately 80% recorded once. Sample: peripheral blood. The origin of the receptors is a human donor in a cohort sampled during active COVID-19.

J is TRBJ2-1 and V is TRBV15; 13 positions match TRBD2. The CDR3 extends over 21 amino acids. In germline, CDR1 is LNHNV, CDR2 YYDKDF (reference sequence). Unmatched junction bases numbered 12, after V lost 1 base and J lost 0 bases. The CDR3 loop reads CATSRATPGLAGAPSYNEQFF. CDR3 sequence (DNA): TGTGCCACCAGCAGAGCAACCCCCGGACTAGCGGGAGCCCCCTCCTACAATGAGCAGTTCTTC.

The chain is built from TRBV5-1 and TRBJ1-6; D remains unclear. V shed 4 bases and J shed 3 bases, with 17 bases lying between them. Per germline, CDR1 SGHRS and CDR2 YFSETQ. There are 17 residues in the CDR3. This chain's CDR3 is CASSEAGGIDYNSPLHF. CDR3 coding DNA: TGCGCCAGCAGCGAGGCTGGCGGGATCGACTATAATTCACCCCTCCACTTT.

The CDR3 reads CASRGERGPGSEQYF. DNA of the CDR3: TGTGCCAGCAGAGGTGAGCGGGGGCCAGGGAGCGAGCAGTACTTC. The chain combines TRBV28 with TRBJ2-7, with TRBD2 matching 8 bases. The CDR3 sequence is 15 residues long. V gave up 6 bases and J gave up 6 bases; unmatched junction bases: 13. CDR1 MDHEN and CDR2 SYDVKM come from the germline V gene.

CDR3 sequence (DNA): TGTGCCAGCAGCAAATGGGGGCCCGGTCAGGGGGCCTACGAGCAGTACTTC. Protein product: CASSKWGPGQGAYEQYF. The J gene is TRBJ2-7, the V gene TRBV21-1; the table calls TRBD1, which could not be checked here. TRBV21-1 is a listed pseudogene. The CDR3 consists of 17 residues.

V gene TRBV7-2 combines with J gene TRBJ2-7; 9 bases agree with TRBD2. The CDR3 consists of 16 residues. Germline V CDR1 and CDR2: SGHTA, FQGNSA. Losses at the gene ends were 2 bases for V and 1 base for J; bases not matched to a gene: 6. The CDR3 reads CASSLRAGGPSYEQYF. The CDR3 nucleotides read TGTGCCAGCAGCTTAAGGGCGGGAGGGCCATCCTACGAGCAGTACTTC. The variable domain in full, with the rest retrieved from reference TRBV7-2 and TRBJ2-7, is GAGVSQSPSNKVTEKGKDVELRCDPISGHTALYWYRQSLGQGLEFLIYFQGNSAPDKSGLPSDRFSAERTGGSVSTLTIQRTQQEDSAVYLCASSLRAGGPSYEQYFGPGTRLTVT.

The chain carries TRBV19 and TRBJ1-1; 7 nucleotides line up with TRBD1. Germline V gene data show CDR1 as LNHDA and CDR2 as SQIVND (reference sequence). The ends lost 5 bases at V and 8 bases at J; junction bases unmatched: 11. This CDR3 spans 14 amino acids. CDR3 in DNA: TGTGCCAGTAGTCGACCGGGACAGTTGGGGGAAGCTTTCTTT. Its translation: CASSRPGQLGEAFF. Full variable domain (missing parts from reference TRBV19 and TRBJ1-1): DGGITQSPKYLFRKEGQNVTLSCEQNLNHDAMYWYRQDPGQGLRLIYYSQIVNDFQKGDIAEGYSVSREKKESFPLTVTSAQKNPTAFYLCASSRPGQLGEAFFGQGTRLTVV.

This chain connects TRBV20-1 to TRBJ2-7; 8 bases fit TRBD1. Germline CDR1 and CDR2: DFQATT and SNEGSKA (reference sequence). Trimming cost V 5 bases and J 6 bases; bases outside gene matches: 3. The CDR3 has 11 residues. The CDR3 DNA reads TGCAGTGCTGCCAGGGGGCCCGAGCAGTACTTC. Protein product: CSAARGPEQYF.

The J gene is TRBJ1-2, the V gene TRBV7-2; TRBD1 matches 7 bases. The trim removed 1 base at V and 7 bases at J, leaving 6 bases unmatched. Germline V CDR1 and CDR2: SGHTA, FQGNSA. CDR3 length equals 14 residues. The CDR3 protein is CASSLGRTGFGYTF. The CDR3 coding sequence is TGTGCCAGCAGCTTAGGAAGGACAGGCTTTGGCTACACCTTC.

The chain is built from TRBV7-9 and TRBJ1-2, with 7 bases matching TRBD1. Germline loops: CDR1 SEHNR, CDR2 FQNEAQ (reference sequence). The CDR3 extends over 14 amino acids. V dropped 5 bases and J dropped 3; count of bases not matched to a gene: 6. The CDR3 loop is CASSTRGSDYGYTF. CDR3 nucleotides: TGTGCCAGCAGCACCAGGGGGTCGGACTATGGCTACACCTTC.

This clone came up once. V gene TRBV10-3 combines with J gene TRBJ2-5, with TRBD2 matching over 9 bases. Trimming removed 5 bases from V and 4 bases from J; junction bases left unmatched: 11. CDR3 length equals 16 residues. Per the germline V gene, CDR1 is ENHRY and CDR2 is SYGVKD. The DNA of the CDR3 is TGTGCCATCAGTAGCGGATCTAGCGGGACGGGAGAGACCCAGTACTTC. Protein sequence: CAISSGSSGTGETQYF.

The chain uses TRBV21-1 and TRBJ2-5; TRBD2, the table's D call, was not compared with the DNA. TRBV21-1 is a listed pseudogene. The CDR3 length is 13 residues. The CDR3 sequence: CASSKVGQETQYF. CDR3 bases: TGTGCCAGCAGCAAAGTCGGTCAAGAGACCCAGTACTTC.

The J gene is TRBJ2-7, the V gene TRBV4-3; D is unclear. This CDR3 is 16 amino acids long. V lost 0 bases to trimming and J lost 3 bases, with 15 bases between them. CDR1 LGHNA and CDR2 YSLEER come from the germline V gene. The CDR3 coding sequence is TGCGCCAGCAGCCAAGATCCGGTGTCCCCCTACTACGAGCAGTACTTC. This sequence encodes CASSQDPVSPYYEQYF.

V and J are TRBV27 and TRBJ2-7; the D gene is possibly TRBD2 (6 bases). V lost 4 bases, J lost 9 bases, and 22 bases lay in between. The CDR3 is made up of 15 amino acids. From germline, CDR1 is MNHEY and CDR2 SMNVEV (reference sequence). Here the CDR3 reads CASSSPRLGRMGQYF. The DNA of the CDR3 is TGTGCCAGCAGTTCCCCGAGACTAGGACGTATGGGGCAGTACTTC.

V usage is TRBV5-8 and J usage is TRBJ2-2; 14 positions agree with TRBD2. The CDR3 spans 17 residues. J lost 1 base, V lost 5 bases, and 4 bases had no gene match. CDR1 is SGHTS, CDR2 YDEGEE, per germline. The CDR3 region has the DNA TGTGCCAGCAGACCAGGGACTAGCGGGAGGAACACCGGGGAGCTGTTTTTT. Amino acid sequence: CASRPGTSGRNTGELFF.

In nucleotides, the CDR3 is TGCGCCAGCAGCACGGGGACAGCGAATGAAAAACTGTTTTTT. It codes for CASSTGTANEKLFF. The chain carries TRBV5-1 and TRBJ1-4; 7 bases agree with TRBD1. Per germline, CDR1 SGHRS and CDR2 YFSETQ. The length of the CDR3 is 14 residues. V trimming: 4 bases; J trimming: 5 bases; junction bases outside the gene matches: 5.

V usage is TRBV6-2 or TRBV6-3 and J usage is TRBJ2-2; 8 bases agree with TRBD2. V lost 0 bases, J lost 4 bases, and 4 bases stayed unmatched. Looked up from germline, CDR1 is MNHEY and CDR2 is SVGEGT. The CDR3 runs to 16 residues. CDR3 residues: CASSYSSGKATGELFF. The DNA of the CDR3 is TGTGCCAGCAGTTACTCTAGCGGGAAGGCCACCGGGGAGCTGTTTTTT.

The chain has TRBV7-2 and TRBJ2-7; D is perhaps TRBD2 (5 bases). The CDR3 runs 16 residues. The germline V gene encodes CDR1 SGHTA and CDR2 FQGNSA. The V and J ends lost 3 bases and 0 bases respectively, with 15 bases between them. The chain's CDR3 is CASSLGSGFNSYEQYF. CDR3 coding DNA: TGTGCCAGCAGCTTGGGGAGCGGTTTTAACTCCTACGAGCAGTACTTC.

The chain recombines TRBV5-4 with TRBJ1-4; the D is unclear. The CDR3 runs to 13 residues. V was clipped by 0 bases and J by 4 bases, with 4 bases between them. The V gene's germline CDR1 is SGHNT and CDR2 YYREEE (reference sequence). CDR3 sequence reads: CASSLGSNEKLFF. Here the CDR3 DNA reads TGTGCCAGCAGCTTGGGTAGTAATGAAAAACTGTTTTTT.

This clone occurred a few times. The genes are TRBV14 and TRBJ2-7, with D possibly TRBD1 on 6 matching bases. The CDR3 sequence is 14 residues long. Trimming left V 3 bases short and J 4 bases short, with 13 bases between. Germline-derived CDR1 and CDR2 are SGHDN and FVKESK. The CDR3 DNA reads TGTGCCAGCAGCCAGGGAGACAGGATTTACGAGCAGTACTTC. Amino acid sequence: CASSQGDRIYEQYF. Full variable domain (outside the CDR3, taken from reference TRBV14 and TRBJ2-7): EAGVTQFPSHSVIEKGQTVTLRCDPISGHDNLYWYRRVMGKEIKFLLHFVKESKQDESGMPNNRFLAERTGGTYSTLKVQPAELEDSGVYFCASSQGDRIYEQYFGPGTRLTVT.

This rearrangement joins TRBV28 to TRBJ2-1, with TRBD2 matching 9 bases. This CDR3 contains 16 residues. The germline V gene has CDR1 MDHEN and CDR2 SYDVKM. The junction had 9 bases not matched to a gene; V was cut back by 5 bases and J by 4 bases. The CDR3 here is CASSIHSGSQYNEQFF. The CDR3 DNA sequence: TGTGCCAGCAGTATTCATAGCGGGAGCCAGTACAATGAGCAGTTCTTC.

This sequence joins TRBV5-1 and TRBJ2-3, with 8 bases that match TRBD2. V dropped 1 base and J dropped 6; count of bases not matched to a gene: 10. Germline V CDR1 and CDR2: SGHRS, YFSETQ. The CDR3 has 16 amino acids. The CDR3 reads CASSLTLAGLGDTQYF. In DNA form, the CDR3 reads TGCGCCAGCAGCTTGACTCTAGCGGGCCTTGGTGATACGCAGTATTTT.

This clone was detected many times. The chain uses TRBV4-2 and TRBJ1-4; 8 bases line up with TRBD1. CDR3 length equals 15 residues. The V and J ends lost 3 bases and 8 bases, in that order; junction bases with no gene match: 8. Germline values: CDR1 LGHNA, CDR2 YNFKEQ. CDR3 coding DNA: TGTGCCAGCAGCCAGTACAGGGGGGGAATCGAAAAACTGTTTTTT. Its protein product is CASSQYRGGIEKLFF.

This sequence joins TRBV9 and TRBJ2-5; TRBD1 is a possible D gene (6 bases). The V and J ends lost 0 bases and 2 bases respectively, with 17 bases between them. Germline loops: CDR1 SGDLS, CDR2 YYNGEE. CDR3 length: 17 residues. The CDR3, as DNA: TGTGCCAGCAGCGTAGCTACAGGGCTAGCAGGACAAGAGACCCAGTACTTC. This encodes CASSVATGLAGQETQYF. The full variable domain, rest sourced from reference TRBV9 and TRBJ2-5, is DSGVTQTPKHLITATGQRVTLRCSPRSGDLSVYWYQQSLDQGLQFLIQYYNGEERAKGNILERFSAQQFPDLHSELNLSSLELGDSALYFCASSVATGLAGQETQYFGPGTRLLVL.